These 4 T cell receptor beta chains came from one sample sequenced in a study of cytomegalovirus exposure and HLA in healthy donors. Assay used: immunoSEQ multiplex PCR; TCRdb lists only in-frame clones, some missing. The table has about 220,000 clones, 85% to 95% seen once; the top ten hold 1.1%. The sequencing input was PBMCs. These receptors came from a woman aged 18-35 years in good health and CMV-seronegative.

This sequence joins TRBV12-2 and TRBJ1-2; whether TRBD1, the table's D call, matches the DNA was not checked. TRBV12-2 constitutes a pseudogene. The CDR3 runs 15 residues. CDR3 in DNA: TGTGCAAGTCGCTTAGTATGGCCAGGCCGCTATGGCTACACCTTC. This sequence encodes CASRLVWPGRYGYTF.

This chain uses TRBV5-1 with TRBJ2-3, with D possibly TRBD1 on 6 matching bases. CDR3 length: 16 residues. From germline, CDR1 is SGHRS and CDR2 YFSETQ. Trimming pared 4 bases from V and 4 bases from J, leaving 19 bases between. The CDR3 DNA sequence: TGCGCCAGCAGCCCTGAAAACAGGGTTTGGGCAGATACGCAGTATTTT. This sequence encodes CASSPENRVWADTQYF.

The V gene is TRBV6-4, the J gene TRBJ2-1; 8 nucleotides line up with TRBD2. Germline loops: CDR1 MRHNA, CDR2 SNTAGT. Trimming took 6 bases from V and 6 from J; bases not matched to a gene: 7. The CDR3 loop spans 14 amino acids. Here the CDR3 reads CASSEAGGPNEQFF. The CDR3 DNA reads TGTGCCAGCAGCGAGGCGGGAGGCCCCAATGAGCAGTTCTTC.

The rearrangement joins TRBV7-9 to TRBJ2-4; the match to TRBD2 covers 10 bases. The CDR3 loop spans 16 amino acids. V lost 4 bases, J lost 6 bases, and 9 bases stayed unmatched. Germline CDR1 SEHNR, CDR2 FQNEAQ (reference sequence). As DNA, the CDR3 is TGTGCCAGCAGCTCCCTCCTAGCGGGAGTTGGAAACATTCAGTACTTC. This codes for CASSSLLAGVGNIQYF. The complete variable domain, with remaining parts taken from reference TRBV7-9 and TRBJ2-4, reads DTGVSQNPRHKITKRGQNVTFRCDPISEHNRLYWYRQTLGQGPEFLTYFQNEAQLEKSRLLSDRFSAERPKGSFSTLEIQRTEQGDSAMYLCASSSLLAGVGNIQYFGAGTRLSVL.